A single sample gave rise to the 28 T cell receptor beta chains below, sequenced in a study of CD8+ T cells in alopecia areata. The authors extracted RNA and reverse transcribed it into cDNA as the sequencing template. Method: immunoSEQ multiplex PCR; TCRdb's copy keeps in-frame clones and lacks some. This sample has some 98,000 clones, with 50% to 75% found just once. As for treatment: oral pan-JAK inhibitor, 5-10 mg twice daily. Sequencing was performed on CD8+ T cells sorted from blood, taken at week 4, from a patient treated with tofacitinib. Every receptor here comes from a human donor with alopecia areata.

V gene TRBV30 combines with J gene TRBJ1-5; D remains ambiguous. Per the germline V gene, CDR1 is GTSNPN and CDR2 is SVGIG (reference sequence). There are 13 residues in the CDR3. Trimming removed 1 base from V and 3 bases from J, with 7 bases in between. This CDR3 reads CAWSGQVNQPQHF. The CDR3 coding sequence is TGTGCCTGGAGTGGGCAGGTCAATCAGCCCCAGCATTTT.

This clone came up a few times. V and J are TRBV11-2 and TRBJ2-2; TRBD1 might be the D (5 bases). V was pared by 6 bases and J by 1 base, with 9 bases between. There are 14 residues in the CDR3. CDR1 is SGHAT and CDR2 is FQNNGV in the germline V gene. The CDR3 region is CASRATENTGELFF. The CDR3 nucleotides are TGTGCCAGCAGGGCGACAGAGAACACCGGGGAGCTGTTTTTT.

As for this clone: The same CDR3 also results from other DNA sequences found in this sample. The chain carries TRBV18 and TRBJ1-1, with D possibly matching TRBD1 (5 bases). Trimming pared 0 bases from V and 0 bases from J, leaving 5 bases between. CDR3 length: 14 amino acids. CDR1 and CDR2 (germline): KGHSH, LQKENI. CDR3 nucleotides: TGTGCCAGCTCACCACCAGGGGTGAACACTGAAGCTTTCTTT. This sequence encodes CASSPPGVNTEAFF.

The genes are TRBV4-1 and TRBJ1-2, with no clear D. The CDR3 runs 15 residues. CDR1 MGHRA and CDR2 YSYEKL come from the germline V gene. Trimming stripped 1 base from V and 1 base from J, with 10 bases between. CDR3 residues: CASSQVAESNYGYTF. CDR3 sequence (DNA): TGCGCCAGCAGCCAAGTGGCAGAAAGTAACTATGGCTACACCTTC.

Only one count was recorded for this clone. The V gene is TRBV6-5, the J gene TRBJ2-5; no firm D call. Per the germline V gene, CDR1 is MNHEY and CDR2 is SVGAGI. V lost 11 bases and J 6 bases, leaving 13 bases between the germline ends. CDR3 length: 11 amino acids. This CDR3 reads CAAPPRKTQYF. CDR3 nucleotides: TGTGCCGCCCCACCCAGGAAGACCCAGTACTTC.

The chain has TRBV30 and TRBJ2-3; D may be TRBD1 (6 bases). The germline gives CDR1 GTSNPN, CDR2 SVGIG (reference sequence). The CDR3 totals 12 residues. The ends were cut back, 1 base at V and 5 bases at J, with 7 bases in the middle. CDR3 nucleotide sequence: TGTGCCTGGAGTGGAGGGGGAGATACGCAGTATTTT. It codes for CAWSGGGDTQYF.

The gene calls are TRBV6-1 and TRBJ2-5; TRBD2 matches 8 bases. The CDR3 consists of 14 residues. Germline CDR1 MNHNS, CDR2 SASEGT. The V and J ends lost 8 bases and 1 base, in that order; junction bases with no gene match: 6. DNA of the CDR3: TGTGCCAGCCTTAGGGCGGGGGGCCAAGAGACCCAGTACTTC. This encodes CASLRAGGQETQYF.

V and J are TRBV7-9 and TRBJ2-7, with a possible D match to TRBD1 (6 bases). The CDR3 sequence is 15 residues long. Per germline, CDR1 SEHNR and CDR2 FQNEAQ (reference sequence). V was cut by 5 bases and J by 7 bases, with 21 bases left in between. The DNA for the CDR3 is TGTGCCAGCAGCCCCCCAGGGGTACGTCCTCGTGAGCAGTACTTC. Its translation: CASSPPGVRPREQYF.

V gene TRBV4-1 combines with J gene TRBJ1-5; D uncertain. V lost 2 bases, J lost 7 bases, and 9 bases lay in between. Germline CDR1 and CDR2: MGHRA and YSYEKL. The CDR3 covers 13 residues. CDR3 region: CASSQYALQPQHF. The CDR3 DNA is TGCGCCAGCAGCCAATACGCACTCCAGCCCCAGCATTTT.

V is TRBV7-2 and J is TRBJ1-5, with D unclear. V lost 1 base and J lost 6, with 4 bases in between. The germline V gene has CDR1 SGHTA and CDR2 FQGNSA. CDR3 length: 12 amino acids. This CDR3 is CASSLDGQPQHF. The CDR3 DNA follows: TGTGCCAGCAGCTTAGATGGTCAGCCCCAGCATTTT.

The CDR3 loop reads CASSPTGLGNEQFF. The CDR3 nucleotides read TGCGCCAGCAGCCCTACGGGGCTCGGGAATGAGCAGTTCTTC. The chain joins TRBV4-3 to TRBJ2-1, with D perhaps given as TRBD1 or TRBD2 (5 bases each). V shed 4 bases and J shed 7 bases, with 14 bases lying between them. This CDR3 has 14 residues. Germline-derived CDR1 and CDR2 are LGHNA and YSLEER.

This chain uses TRBV27 with TRBJ2-7; D may be TRBD2 (5 bases). The V end was cut by 4 bases, the J end by 2 bases, with 9 bases between. This CDR3 comprises 13 residues. Germline V gene sequence: CDR1 MNHEY, CDR2 SMNVEV (reference sequence). This chain's CDR3 is CASSWTDTYEQYF. The CDR3 bases are TGTGCCAGCAGTTGGACTGATACCTACGAGCAGTACTTC.

The V and J genes are TRBV19 and TRBJ2-3; weak D call: TRBD2 (5 bases). The CDR3 has 13 residues. From germline, CDR1 is LNHDA and CDR2 SQIVND (reference sequence). Trimming took 3 bases from V and 6 from J, leaving 10 bases between them. Here the CDR3 DNA reads TGTGCCAGTAGTATGGGCGGGCTCGATACGCAGTATTTT. Its translation: CASSMGGLDTQYF.

The gene calls are TRBV11-2 and TRBJ2-1; tentatively, D is TRBD2 (6 bases). Germline V gives CDR1 SGHAT, CDR2 FQNNGV. The ends were cut back, 1 base at V and 3 bases at J, with 19 bases in the middle. The CDR3 has 18 amino acids. CDR3 DNA: TGTGCCAGCAGCTTAGGGGGGGTCGGGGAGCCTGGCTACAATGAGCAGTTCTTC. It is translated as CASSLGGVGEPGYNEQFF.

V is TRBV7-6 and J is TRBJ2-3; D is uncertain. From germline, CDR1 is SGHVS and CDR2 FNYEAQ. CDR3 size: 15 residues. Trimming shortened V by 7 bases and J by 0 bases, and 14 bases separated the two germline ends. The CDR3 spells CASTQAWSSTDTQYF. As DNA, the CDR3 is TGTGCCAGCACCCAGGCCTGGTCCAGCACAGATACGCAGTATTTT.

This clone was observed a handful of times. The V call is TRBV7-9, the J call TRBJ1-1, with a weak D call TRBD1 (6 bases). CDR1 and CDR2 (germline): SEHNR, FQNEAQ (reference sequence). The CDR3 spans 13 residues. The germline V and J ends were trimmed by 3 bases and 4 bases, with 9 bases remaining between them. DNA of the CDR3: TGTGCCAGCAGCTTTCCAGGGGTCACTGAAGCTTTCTTT. It is translated as CASSFPGVTEAFF.

This CDR3 is CAWSGSDPRGTEAFF. The CDR3 coding sequence is TGTGCCTGGAGTGGTTCGGACCCAAGGGGCACTGAAGCTTTCTTT. This sequence joins TRBV30 and TRBJ1-1, with D perhaps matching TRBD1 (5 bases). The length of the CDR3 is 15 residues. CDR1 GTSNPN and CDR2 SVGIG come from the germline V gene (reference sequence). The V end was cut by 1 base, the J end by 4 bases, with 16 bases between.

This chain uses TRBV4-2 with TRBJ2-5; D is perhaps TRBD2 (5 bases). Per the germline V gene, CDR1 is LGHNA and CDR2 is YNFKEQ. This CDR3 contains 16 residues. V shed 0 bases and J shed 2 bases, with 13 bases lying between them. The CDR3 spells CASSQEVDRGQETQYF. The CDR3 nucleotides are TGTGCCAGCAGCCAAGAAGTAGACCGGGGTCAAGAGACCCAGTACTTC.

This clone turned up a few times. This sequence joins TRBV7-9 and TRBJ2-4, with D maybe TRBD1 (5 bases). V gave up 5 bases and J gave up 0 bases, with 11 bases separating them. Germline V gene sequence: CDR1 SEHNR, CDR2 FQNEAQ (reference sequence). The length of the CDR3 is 15 residues. This chain's CDR3 is CASSPTEVAKNIQYF. CDR3 bases: TGTGCCAGCAGCCCGACAGAAGTAGCCAAAAACATTCAGTACTTC.

A note on this clone: Additional DNA sequences in this sample encode the identical CDR3. V gene TRBV29-1 combines with J gene TRBJ1-1, with unresolved D. Trimming pared 4 bases from V and 0 bases from J, leaving 6 bases between. The CDR3 consists of 12 residues. Germline assignment: CDR1 SQVTM and CDR2 ANQGSEA. This CDR3 is CSVVLLNTEAFF. The CDR3, as DNA: TGCAGCGTTGTCTTGCTGAACACTGAAGCTTTCTTT.

CDR3 DNA: TGTGCCAGCATTGGGACTAGCGTTATCCTTACGAATGGGTACTTC. Protein: CASIGTSVILTNGYF. V gene TRBV2 combines with J gene TRBJ2-7; 10 nucleotides line up with TRBD2. V shed 7 bases and J 12 bases; nucleotides not matched to a gene: 18. Germline CDR1 reads SNHLY; CDR2 reads FYNNEI. The CDR3 spans 15 residues.

The chain links TRBV5-6 to TRBJ1-2, with a possible D match to TRBD1 (6 bases). Germline lookup yields CDR1 SGHDT and CDR2 YYEEEE. The CDR3 runs to 13 residues. V dropped 2 bases and J dropped 6 bases, with 11 bases sitting between them. CDR3 residues: CASSLWGAHGYTF. The CDR3 region has the DNA TGTGCCAGCAGCTTATGGGGGGCGCATGGCTACACCTTC.

This sequence joins TRBV10-3 and TRBJ1-2; no clear D gene. Trimming left V 9 bases short and J 4 bases short, with 9 bases between. Germline V lookup: CDR1 ENHRY, CDR2 SYGVKD. This CDR3 comprises 11 residues. CDR3 protein: CAIDDFYGYTF. CDR3 coding DNA: TGTGCCATTGACGACTTCTATGGCTACACCTTC.

V is TRBV27 and J is TRBJ1-1, with D possibly TRBD1 on 6 matching bases. The germline V gene has CDR1 MNHEY and CDR2 SMNVEV (reference sequence). The CDR3 is made up of 14 amino acids. Trimming took off 3 bases at V and 1 base at J, with 9 bases between the two ends. CDR3 in amino acids: CASSFGGTNTEAFF. CDR3 in DNA: TGTGCCAGCAGTTTTGGGGGCACGAACACTGAAGCTTTCTTT.

This chain connects TRBV7-9 to TRBJ2-5, with D perhaps assigned TRBD1 or TRBD2 (7 bases each). Trimming cost V 6 bases and J 1 base, with 12 bases left between them. The CDR3 runs 14 residues. CDR1 is SEHNR and CDR2 is FQNEAQ in the germline V gene (reference sequence). CDR3 in amino acids: CASRTGEGQETQYF. CDR3 sequence (DNA): TGTGCCAGCAGAACAGGGGAGGGCCAAGAGACCCAGTACTTC.

This clone was counted between two and nine times. V is TRBV7-6 and J is TRBJ2-1; 8 positions agree with TRBD2. CDR3 size: 16 residues. With 1 base clipped from V and 4 bases from J, the junction kept 6 bases outside the gene matches. Germline CDR1 reads SGHVS; CDR2 reads FNYEAQ. CDR3 bases: TGTGCCAGCAGCTTAGGAGGCGGGGGGCCGTACAATGAGCAGTTCTTC. The encoded protein is CASSLGGGGPYNEQFF.

The chain couples TRBV7-7 to TRBJ2-1; 7 bases align to TRBD2. The germline V gene has CDR1 SSHAT and CDR2 FNYEAQ (reference sequence). Trimming at V came to 3 bases and at J to 0 bases, leaving 2 bases not matched to a gene. This CDR3 is built from 15 residues. The CDR3 DNA reads as TGTGCCAGCAGCTTCGGACTAGACTCCTACAATGAGCAGTTCTTC. Residues: CASSFGLDSYNEQFF.

The chain employs TRBV30 and TRBJ1-5; TRBD1 is a possible D gene (6 bases). Trimming shortened V by 4 bases and J by 5 bases, and 15 bases separated the two germline ends. Germline V gene lookup returns CDR1 GTSNPN and CDR2 SVGIG (reference sequence). CDR3 length: 14 residues. The CDR3 DNA is TGTGCCTGGACGGGGGGGCAGGGGCATCAGCCCCAGCATTTT. Translating it yields CAWTGGQGHQPQHF.